Listed here are 5 T cell receptor beta chains from one sample, sequenced in a study of T cells expressing NK-cell markers. TCRdb re-called the 5' RACE reads, yielding one record per CDR3 amino acid sequence without DNA. Its table records roughly 420,000 distinct CDR3 sequences. Sequenced material: blood T cells: a sorted CD56 or NKG2C T cell subset, CD4+ or CD8+ T cells, or bulk PBMC T cells (not recorded which). Receptor source: a woman aged 18-70 years in good health.

This chain joins TRBV12-3 or TRBV12-4 and TRBJ2-2. The CDR3 runs 15 residues. CDR3 amino acids: CASSRKGFSTGELFF.

This chain connects TRBV20-1 to TRBJ2-1; the TRBD2 assignment by TCRdb is unverifiable without DNA. Germline V lookup: CDR1 DFQATT, CDR2 SNEGSKA (reference sequence). The CDR3 covers 16 residues. CDR3 amino acids: CSARASAGGPFAEQFF.

The chain recombines TRBV19 with TRBJ1-5; TCRdb returns TRBD1, unconfirmable since there is no DNA. The CDR3 runs 14 residues. CDR1 LNHDA and CDR2 SQIVND come from the germline V gene (reference sequence). The chain's CDR3 is CASRIRQGGQPQHF.

The chain has TRBV5-1 and TRBJ2-3. CDR1 and CDR2 (germline): SGHRS, YFSETQ. The CDR3 spans 15 residues. The CDR3 spells CASSLAGLSTDTQYF.

The chain is built from TRBV5-4 and TRBJ2-7; as DNA is missing, the TRBD1 call by TCRdb cannot be tested. This CDR3 has 14 amino acids. Germline lookup yields CDR1 SGHNT and CDR2 YYREEE (reference sequence). The CDR3 sequence is CASSQLSPGAKQYF.